This T cell receptor beta chain derives from a study of OX40 agonist ivuxolimab in advanced cancers. Study in general: Participants, 82.7% male, averaged around 64 years of age, ranging from about 23 to 90. The study, taken as a whole, reports: Patients with a partial response at 0.1-3.0 mg/kg had among the lowest clonal expansion.

Method: immunoSEQ multiplex PCR; TCRdb's copy keeps in-frame clones and lacks some. In the table there are 60,000 to 65,000 clones, roughly 80% of which are singletons. Details on this clone: Its antigen is not identified.

The V gene's germline CDR1 is WSHSY and CDR2 SAAADI. This CDR3 spans 12 amino acids. Trimming shortened V by 3 bases and J by 8 bases, and 10 bases separated the two germline ends. This receptor was obtained from an adult with an advanced solid tumor such as melanoma, head and neck, liver or kidney cancer. This rearrangement joins TRBV10-2 to TRBJ1-2; D unresolved. The sequences come from CD4+ or CD8+ T cells sorted from blood, collected in a trial of the OX40 agonist ivuxolimab. CDR3 coding DNA: TGCGCCAGCAGTGATCGGGGATGGGGCTACACCTTC. It is translated as CASSDRGWGYTF.